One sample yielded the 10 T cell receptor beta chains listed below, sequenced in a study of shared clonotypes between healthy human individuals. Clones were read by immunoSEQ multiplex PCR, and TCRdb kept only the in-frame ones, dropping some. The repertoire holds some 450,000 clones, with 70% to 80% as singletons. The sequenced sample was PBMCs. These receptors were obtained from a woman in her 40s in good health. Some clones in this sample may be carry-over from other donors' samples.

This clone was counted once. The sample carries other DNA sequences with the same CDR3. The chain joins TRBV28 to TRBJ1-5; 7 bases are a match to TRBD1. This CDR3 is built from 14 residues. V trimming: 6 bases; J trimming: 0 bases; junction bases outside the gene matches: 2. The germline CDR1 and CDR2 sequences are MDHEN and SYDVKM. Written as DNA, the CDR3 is TGTGCCAGCAGACGACAGGGTAGCAATCAGCCCCAGCATTTT. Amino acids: CASRRQGSNQPQHF.

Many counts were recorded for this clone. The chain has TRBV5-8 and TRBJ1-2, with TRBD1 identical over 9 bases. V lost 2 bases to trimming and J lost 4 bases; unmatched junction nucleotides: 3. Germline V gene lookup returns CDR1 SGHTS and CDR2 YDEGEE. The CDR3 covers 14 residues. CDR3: CASSLGTGSYGYTF. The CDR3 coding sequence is TGTGCCAGCAGCTTAGGGACAGGGAGCTATGGCTACACCTTC.

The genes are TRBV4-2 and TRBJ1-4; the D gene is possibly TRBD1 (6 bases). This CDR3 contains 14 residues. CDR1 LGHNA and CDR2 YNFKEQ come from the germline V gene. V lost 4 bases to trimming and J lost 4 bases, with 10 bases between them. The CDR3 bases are TGTGCCAGCAGCCCGACAGGTGGTAATGAAAAACTGTTTTTT. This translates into CASSPTGGNEKLFF.

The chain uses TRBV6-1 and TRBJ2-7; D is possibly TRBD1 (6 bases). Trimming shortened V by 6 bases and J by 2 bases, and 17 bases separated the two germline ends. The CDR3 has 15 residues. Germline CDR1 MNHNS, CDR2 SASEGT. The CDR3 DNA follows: TGTGCCAGCAGCTCCGGGATAAGGGGGACCTACGAGCAGTACTTC. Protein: CASSSGIRGTYEQYF.

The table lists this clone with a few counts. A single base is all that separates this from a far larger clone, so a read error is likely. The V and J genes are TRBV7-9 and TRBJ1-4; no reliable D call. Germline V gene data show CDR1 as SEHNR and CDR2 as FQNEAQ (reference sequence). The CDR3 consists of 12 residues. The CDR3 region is CACQTRNEELFF. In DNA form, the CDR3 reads TGTGCCTGCCAGACGAGGAATGAAGAACTGTTTTTT.

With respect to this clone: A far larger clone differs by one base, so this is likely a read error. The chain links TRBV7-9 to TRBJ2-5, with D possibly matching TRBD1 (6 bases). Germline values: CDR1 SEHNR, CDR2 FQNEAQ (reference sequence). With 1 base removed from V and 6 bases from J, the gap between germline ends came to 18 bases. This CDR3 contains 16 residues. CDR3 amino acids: CASSLEQGNAGKTQYF. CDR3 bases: TGTGCCAGCAGCTTAGAACAGGGAAATGCTGGTAAGACCCAGTACTTC.

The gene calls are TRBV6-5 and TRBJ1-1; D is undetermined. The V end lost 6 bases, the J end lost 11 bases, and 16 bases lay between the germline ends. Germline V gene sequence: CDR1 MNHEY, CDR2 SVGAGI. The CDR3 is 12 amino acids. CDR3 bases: TGTGCCAGCAGAGCATTACCCGGCCGGGCTTTCTTT. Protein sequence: CASRALPGRAFF.

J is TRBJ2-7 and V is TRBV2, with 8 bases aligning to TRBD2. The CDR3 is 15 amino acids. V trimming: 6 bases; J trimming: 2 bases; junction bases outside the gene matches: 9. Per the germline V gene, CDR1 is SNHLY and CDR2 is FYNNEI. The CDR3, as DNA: TGTGCCAGCAGCGCCCGGGGGGGTCCCCCCTACGAGCAGTACTTC. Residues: CASSARGGPPYEQYF.

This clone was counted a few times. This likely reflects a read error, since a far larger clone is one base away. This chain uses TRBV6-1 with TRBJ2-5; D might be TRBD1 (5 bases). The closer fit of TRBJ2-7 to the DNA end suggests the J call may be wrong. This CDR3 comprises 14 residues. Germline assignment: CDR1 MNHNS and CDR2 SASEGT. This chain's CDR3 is CANSDKGSPSEQYF. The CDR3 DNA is TGTGCCAACAGTGACAAGGGGTCCCCCTCCGAGCAGTACTTC.

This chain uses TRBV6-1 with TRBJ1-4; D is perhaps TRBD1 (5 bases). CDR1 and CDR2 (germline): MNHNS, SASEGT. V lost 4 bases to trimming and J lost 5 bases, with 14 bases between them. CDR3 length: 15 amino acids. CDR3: CASSGTRGGNEKLFF. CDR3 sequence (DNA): TGTGCCAGCAGTGGAACCCGGGGGGGAAATGAAAAACTGTTTTTT.